This T cell receptor beta chain came from a study of T cells in Graves' hyperthyroidism and ophthalmopathy. Study results and caveats: The model foresaw ophthalmopathy a median approximately 6.3 months prior to onset.

Amplified TCR beta CDR3 regions came from RNA transcripts. A first-round RT-PCR of the TCR CDR3 used the HTBI primer set. In TCRdb, the multiplex PCR reads were re-called with MiXCR into one record per CDR3 protein. The profile shows about 400,000 distinct CDR3 sequences, over 12% of them singletons. Germline loops: CDR1 LNHDA, CDR2 SQIVND (reference sequence). The CDR3 covers 15 residues. Trimming at V came to 7 bases and at J to 5 bases, leaving 12 bases not matched to a gene. Each diagnosis was grounded in clinical symptoms, serum thyroxine and TRAb, thyroid ultrasound, and orbital computed tomography. The authors obtained PBMCs from roughly 9.7 ml of fresh peripheral blood. As to this clonotype: Its target is unknown.

This clonotype was obtained from a young man with Graves' ophthalmopathy. Input material: blood. This sequence joins TRBV19 and TRBJ2-3; 7 positions match TRBD2. For the CDR3, the DNA is TGTGCCAGTAACATGGGAAGGCGGGAGTTAGATACGCAGTATTTT. As protein: CASNMGRRELDTQYF.